These 8 T cell receptor beta chains came from one sample sequenced in a study of OX40 agonist ivuxolimab in advanced cancers. Measured with immunoSEQ multiplex PCR; TCRdb has only the in-frame clones, and not every one. The repertoire consists of roughly 65,000 clones, with 82% occurring once and the leading ten covering approximately 10%. Specimen: CD4+ or CD8+ T cells sorted from blood, collected in a trial of the OX40 agonist ivuxolimab. These receptors were collected from an adult with an advanced solid tumor such as melanoma, head and neck, liver or kidney cancer.

This clone has a handful of counts. The chain carries TRBV6-1 and TRBJ2-3, with D perhaps given as TRBD1 or TRBD2 (6 bases each). Trimming shortened V by 2 bases and J by 10 bases, and 16 bases separated the two germline ends. Germline V gene lookup returns CDR1 MNHNS and CDR2 SASEGT. The CDR3 sequence is 14 residues long. As DNA, the CDR3 is TGTGCCAGCAGTGAATCGGGGGCGGTACACCCGCAGTATTTT. This sequence encodes CASSESGAVHPQYF.

The chain links TRBV7-2 to TRBJ2-2, with TRBD2 matching over 8 bases. The germline V gene has CDR1 SGHTA and CDR2 FQGNSA. This CDR3 region has 15 residues. Losses at the gene ends were 5 bases for V and 4 bases for J; bases not matched to a gene: 6. In DNA form, the CDR3 reads TGTGCCAGCAGCCCAGGACTAGCTTCCACCGGGGAGCTGTTTTTT. Translating gives CASSPGLASTGELFF.

The V gene is TRBV29-1, the J gene TRBJ2-1, with 9 nucleotides matching TRBD2. V lost 2 bases and J lost 5; bases outside the gene matches: 7. The CDR3 consists of 15 residues. Germline V gene data show CDR1 as SQVTM and CDR2 as ANQGSEA. Here the CDR3 reads CSVERGGRGDNEQFF. The CDR3 bases are TGCAGCGTTGAACGGGGCGGGAGGGGCGACAATGAGCAGTTCTTC.

The gene calls are TRBV28 and TRBJ2-7, with a weak D call TRBD1 (6 bases). V was clipped by 6 bases and J by 2 bases, with 17 bases between them. CDR3 length equals 15 residues. Per the germline V gene, CDR1 is MDHEN and CDR2 is SYDVKM. CDR3 amino acids: CASSTYLQGAYEQYF. The CDR3 DNA sequence: TGTGCCAGCAGCACCTACCTACAGGGCGCCTACGAGCAGTACTTC.

V gene TRBV27 combines with J gene TRBJ1-4, with D perhaps matching TRBD1 (6 bases). CDR1 is MNHEY, CDR2 SMNVEV, per germline (reference sequence). The CDR3 spans 16 residues. V was cut by 5 bases and J by 0 bases, with 13 bases left in between. In nucleotides, the CDR3 is TGTGCCAGCAGTGGGACACCAGTTGCAACTAATGAAAAACTGTTTTTT. It specifies CASSGTPVATNEKLFF. The full variable domain, completed using reference TRBV27 and TRBJ1-4, is EAQVTQNPRYLITVTGKKLTVTCSQNMNHEYMSWYRQDPGLGLRQIYYSMNVEVTDKGDVPEGYKVSRKEKRNFPLILESPSPNQTSLYFCASSGTPVATNEKLFFGSGTQLSVL.

The chain employs TRBV12-5 and TRBJ2-7; 8 bases align to TRBD1. Germline values: CDR1 LGHNT, CDR2 FRNRAP. The length of the CDR3 is 14 residues. Trimming took 9 bases from V and 5 from J; bases not matched to a gene: 12. The chain's CDR3 is CARIYQQGANEQYV. In nucleotides, the CDR3 is TGTGCTAGAATCTACCAGCAGGGGGCCAACGAGCAGTACGTC.

The chain joins TRBV7-2 to TRBJ2-1, with TRBD1 identical over 9 bases. Germline loops: CDR1 SGHTA, CDR2 FQGNSA. With 5 bases clipped from V and 9 bases from J, the junction kept 11 bases outside the gene matches. The CDR3 loop spans 15 amino acids. DNA for the CDR3: TGTGCCAGCAGCCTCAGACAGGGGGGAAGGAGTGAGCAGTTCTTC. Its protein product is CASSLRQGGRSEQFF.

V and J are TRBV5-1 and TRBJ1-1, with 7 bases aligning to TRBD1. The V gene end was trimmed by 2 bases and the J gene end by 2 bases; junction bases not matched to a gene: 6. Germline assignment: CDR1 SGHRS and CDR2 YFSETQ. The CDR3 runs to 15 residues. CDR3 protein: CASSFYTGENTEAFF. CDR3 nucleotide sequence: TGCGCCAGCAGCTTCTACACAGGGGAAAACACTGAAGCTTTCTTT.